The 29 T cell receptor beta chains presented below share a single source sample, sequenced in a study of blood T cell repertoires in COVID-19. Clones were read by immunoSEQ multiplex PCR, and TCRdb kept only the in-frame ones, dropping some. This table has about 160,000 clones, more than 65% appearing once. The specimen sequenced was peripheral blood. The receptors come from an older woman with COVID-19, enrolled during active disease.

This chain connects TRBV2 to TRBJ2-7, with TRBD2 as a possible D gene (6 bases). CDR1 and CDR2 from the germline V gene are SNHLY and FYNNEI. V was shortened by 4 bases and J by 0 bases, with 10 bases between the two germline ends. CDR3 length: 14 residues. In nucleotides, the CDR3 is TGTGCCAGCAGTGGGCGGGACGCCTCCTACGAGCAGTACTTC. Residues: CASSGRDASYEQYF.

A few counts support this clone. The V gene is TRBV6-4, the J gene TRBJ2-1; 10 bases map to TRBD1. Germline assignment: CDR1 MRHNA and CDR2 SNTAGT. J gave up 9 bases and V 6 bases, and 5 bases lay outside the gene matches. The CDR3 length is 13 residues. As DNA, the CDR3 is TGTGCCAGCAGCACCGGGACAGGGGCTGAGCAGTTCTTC. It codes for CASSTGTGAEQFF.

This clone was picked up a small number of times. This sequence joins TRBV5-3 and TRBJ2-3; perhaps TRBD1 as D (5 bases). TRBV5-3 is classed as an ORF, of uncertain function. Trimming cost V 4 bases and J 0 bases, with 15 bases left between them. CDR3 length equals 16 residues. The CDR3 region is CARSRRARVSTDTQYF. CDR3 nucleotides: TGTGCCAGAAGCCGCAGGGCCAGGGTTAGCACAGATACGCAGTATTTT.

J is TRBJ1-2 and V is TRBV28; tentatively, D is TRBD1 (5 bases). V was shortened by 3 bases and J by 6 bases, with 17 bases between the two germline ends. The germline V gene encodes CDR1 MDHEN and CDR2 SYDVKM. CDR3 length: 15 residues. The CDR3 protein is CASSFWGGWGDGYTF. DNA of the CDR3: TGTGCCAGCAGTTTTTGGGGAGGGTGGGGGGATGGCTACACCTTC.

The chain links TRBV3-1 (or the pseudogene TRBV3-2) to TRBJ2-3, with 13 positions matching TRBD2. The CDR3 totals 17 residues. Per germline, CDR1 LGHDT and CDR2 YNNKEL (reference sequence). V lost 4 bases to trimming and J lost 0 bases; unmatched junction nucleotides: 4. DNA for the CDR3: TGTGCCAGCAGCCCTAGACTAGCGGGGGGCAGCACAGATACGCAGTATTTT. The encoded protein is CASSPRLAGGSTDTQYF.

This clone turned up a few times. The CDR3: CATSTGDTNTGELFF. CDR3 nucleotides: TGTGCCACCAGCACAGGGGACACAAACACCGGGGAGCTGTTTTTT. The chain recombines TRBV15 with TRBJ2-2; D may be TRBD1 (6 bases). Trimming took off 4 bases at V and 2 bases at J, with 11 bases between the two ends. The length of the CDR3 is 15 residues. CDR1 is LNHNV, CDR2 YYDKDF, per germline (reference sequence).

The chain links TRBV9 to TRBJ1-6; 7 bases agree with TRBD1. The germline CDR1 and CDR2 sequences are SGDLS and YYNGEE. There are 14 residues in the CDR3. V gave up 0 bases and J gave up 13 bases; unmatched junction bases: 7. The CDR3 loop is CASSVGTGQSPLHF. Written as DNA, the CDR3 is TGTGCCAGCAGCGTAGGGACAGGCCAAAGTCCCCTCCACTTT.

The DNA for the CDR3 is TGTGCCAGCAGTCTTCTCCCGAGGGCATACAATGAGCAGTTCTTC. This encodes CASSLLPRAYNEQFF. The rearrangement joins TRBV6-5 to TRBJ2-1, with D possibly matching TRBD2 (5 bases). The V end was cut by 5 bases, the J end by 4 bases, with 15 bases between. The germline gives CDR1 MNHEY, CDR2 SVGAGI. This CDR3 comprises 15 residues.

The chain carries TRBV21-1 and TRBJ2-7; the table assigns TRBD2, which was not confirmed against the DNA. TRBV21-1 is a listed pseudogene. There are 14 residues in the CDR3. CDR3 sequence reads: CASSGGTRGSEQYV. CDR3 sequence (DNA): TGTGCCAGCAGTGGTGGGACTAGAGGAAGCGAGCAGTACGTC.

The chain combines TRBV28 with TRBJ2-1; TRBD2 matches 10 bases. V lost 3 bases and J lost 0; bases outside the gene matches: 2. The CDR3 is 16 residues long. Germline loops: CDR1 MDHEN, CDR2 SYDVKM. CDR3: CASSFPSGSSYNEQFF. The CDR3 coding sequence is TGTGCCAGCAGTTTCCCTAGCGGGAGCTCCTACAATGAGCAGTTCTTC.

In this sample, this clone turned up once. The rearrangement joins TRBV4-2 to TRBJ2-1, with 7 bases matching TRBD2. Germline V gene sequence: CDR1 LGHNA, CDR2 YNFKEQ. The CDR3 has 17 amino acids. V lost 0 bases and J lost 3; bases outside the gene matches: 8. The CDR3 bases are TGTGCCAGCAGCCAAGATCTTCGGCTAGCGGACTACAATGAGCAGTTCTTC. Translated: CASSQDLRLADYNEQFF.

The chain is built from TRBV7-9 and TRBJ2-1; 7 bases are a match to TRBD2. V trimming: 2 bases; J trimming: 6 bases; junction bases outside the gene matches: 4. Germline-derived CDR1 and CDR2 are SEHNR and FQNEAQ (reference sequence). The CDR3 covers 14 residues. This chain's CDR3 is CASSLRLASNEQFF. The CDR3 DNA is TGTGCCAGCAGCTTACGACTAGCCTCCAATGAGCAGTTCTTC. The full variable domain, completed using reference TRBV7-9 and TRBJ2-1, is DTGVSQNPRHKITKRGQNVTFRCDPISEHNRLYWYRQTLGQGPEFLTYFQNEAQLEKSRLLSDRFSAERPKGSFSTLEIQRTEQGDSAMYLCASSLRLASNEQFFGPGTRLTVL.

The chain has TRBV29-1 and TRBJ2-3; D unresolved. The germline V and J ends were trimmed by 1 base and 5 bases, with 4 bases remaining between them. Germline V gene sequence: CDR1 SQVTM, CDR2 ANQGSEA. This CDR3 contains 11 residues. The chain's CDR3 is CSVEAGDTQYF. The CDR3 DNA reads as TGCAGCGTTGAAGCAGGAGATACGCAGTATTTT.

The chain is built from TRBV6-6 and TRBJ1-1; D is unresolved. Germline V gene data show CDR1 as MNHNY and CDR2 as SVGAGI (reference sequence). V was clipped by 4 bases and J by 2 bases, with 8 bases between them. The CDR3 sequence is 13 residues long. CDR3: CASSLPGNTEAFF. The CDR3 DNA reads as TGTGCCAGCAGTTTGCCCGGTAACACTGAAGCTTTCTTT.

This clone was seen a single time. The V and J genes are TRBV29-1 and TRBJ2-5, with 8 bases that match TRBD2. The CDR3 length is 13 residues. Germline CDR1 and CDR2: SQVTM and ANQGSEA. The trim removed 6 bases at V and 3 bases at J, leaving 6 bases unmatched. The CDR3 spells CSVSRGGEETQYF. DNA for the CDR3: TGCAGCGTCTCCCGGGGGGGAGAAGAGACCCAGTACTTC.

Judged by abundance, this clone is medium-sized. The gene calls are TRBV9 and TRBJ1-5; D not resolved. V lost 4 bases and J 0 bases, leaving 14 bases between the germline ends. The germline CDR1 and CDR2 sequences are SGDLS and YYNGEE. The CDR3 has 16 residues. The DNA for the CDR3 is TGTGCCAGCAGCCCCGGCGGAATCAATAGCAATCAGCCCCAGCATTTT. Residues: CASSPGGINSNQPQHF.

The chain couples TRBV18 to TRBJ1-5; no definite D call. The V and J ends lost 2 bases and 4 bases respectively, with 9 bases between them. This CDR3 spans 14 amino acids. Germline CDR1 and CDR2: KGHSH and LQKENI. The DNA of the CDR3 is TGTGCCAGCTCACCAGTTCAACAGAATCAGCCCCAGCATTTT. Encoded protein: CASSPVQQNQPQHF. The entire variable domain, with the rest obtained from reference TRBV18 and TRBJ1-5, is as follows: NAGVMQNPRHLVRRRGQEARLRCSPMKGHSHVYWYRQLPEEGLKFMVYLQKENIIDESGMPKERFSAEFPKEGPSILRIQQVVRGDSAAYFCASSPVQQNQPQHFGDGTRLSIL.

The V and J genes are TRBV5-1 and TRBJ2-2; D unclear. The CDR3 runs to 15 residues. Per the germline V gene, CDR1 is SGHRS and CDR2 is YFSETQ. V dropped 4 bases and J dropped 1 base, with 11 bases sitting between them. The CDR3 region has the DNA TGCGCCAGCAGCCGCATGACACAGAACACCGGGGAGCTGTTTTTT. It codes for CASSRMTQNTGELFF.

V gene TRBV27 combines with J gene TRBJ2-7; 9 bases align to TRBD1. Germline values: CDR1 MNHEY, CDR2 SMNVEV (reference sequence). Trimming removed 2 bases from V and 6 bases from J; junction bases left unmatched: 8. CDR3 size: 15 residues. The CDR3 loop is CASSLPGQGMSEQYF. The DNA of the CDR3 is TGTGCCAGCAGTTTACCGGGACAGGGAATGTCCGAGCAGTACTTC.

This chain joins TRBV7-8 and TRBJ2-7, with 8 nucleotides matching TRBD2. Germline V gene data show CDR1 as SGHVS and CDR2 as FQNEAQ. After removal of 2 bases from V and 1 base from J, the junction contained 13 bases not matched to a gene. There are 18 residues in the CDR3. The CDR3 DNA is TGTGCCAGCAGCTTATTAGGTCCCACTAGCGGAGGTTCCTACGAGCAGTACTTC. Its protein product is CASSLLGPTSGGSYEQYF.

The genes are TRBV11-2 and TRBJ1-2; D is uncertain. V shed 1 base and J shed 2 bases, with 11 bases lying between them. This CDR3 region has 15 residues. In germline, CDR1 is SGHAT, CDR2 FQNNGV. CDR3 nucleotides: TGTGCCAGCAGCTTAGGGGTGGGCGGGAACTATGGCTACACCTTC. Translated: CASSLGVGGNYGYTF.

This clone came up a few times. V gene TRBV6-2 or TRBV6-3 combines with J gene TRBJ2-7; the D gene is possibly TRBD1 (5 bases). V shed 5 bases and J shed 7 bases, with 12 bases lying between them. Germline V gives CDR1 MNHEY, CDR2 SVGEGT. The CDR3 runs to 12 residues. The CDR3 bases are TGTGCCAGCAGTAGACCGTACAGGGAGCAGTACGTC. Its translation is CASSRPYREQYV.

The chain couples TRBV12-3 or TRBV12-4 to TRBJ2-7; D is unclear. This CDR3 spans 11 amino acids. Deletions cut 7 bases from V and 1 base from J, with 5 bases between. The CDR3, as DNA: TGTGCCAGCATGAGTTCCTACGAGCAGTACTTC. It codes for CASMSSYEQYF.

V and J are TRBV24-1 and TRBJ2-3; 14 nucleotides line up with TRBD2. Germline V lookup: CDR1 KGHDR, CDR2 SFDVKD. This CDR3 is built from 14 residues. Trimming cost V 11 bases and J 6 bases; bases outside gene matches: 6. The CDR3 spells CAIGTSGSGDTQYF. The CDR3 DNA reads as TGTGCCATCGGGACTAGCGGGAGTGGTGATACGCAGTATTTT.

The genes are TRBV3-1 (or the pseudogene TRBV3-2) and TRBJ1-5, with D unclear. Germline V gives CDR1 LGHDT, CDR2 YNNKEL (reference sequence). The V end was cut by 1 base, the J end by 6 bases, with 7 bases between. The CDR3 contains 13 residues. The CDR3 nucleotides are TGTGCCAGCAGCCAAGGACGGGGTCAGCCCCAGCATTTT. Residues: CASSQGRGQPQHF.

The chain has TRBV5-4 and TRBJ1-6; D call uncertain. The CDR3 loop spans 15 amino acids. V shed 4 bases and J shed 8 bases, with 16 bases lying between them. Germline lookup yields CDR1 SGHNT and CDR2 YYREEE (reference sequence). Here the CDR3 DNA reads TGTGCCAGCAGCCCGGGAGTTAGACCCGATTCACCCCTCCACTTT. Residues: CASSPGVRPDSPLHF. Variable domain in full (rest from reference TRBV5-4 and TRBJ1-6): ETGVTQSPTHLIKTRGQQVTLRCSSQSGHNTVSWYQQALGQGPQFIFQYYREEENGRGNFPPRFSGLQFPNYSSELNVNALELDDSALYLCASSPGVRPDSPLHFGNGTRLTVT.

The rearrangement links TRBV5-1 to TRBJ1-4; 7 bases map to TRBD1. The CDR3 covers 14 residues. The J segment lost 9 bases and the V segment lost 0 bases, leaving 5 bases of the junction unmatched. CDR1 and CDR2 from the germline V gene are SGHRS and YFSETQ. The CDR3: CASSLGQGTQKLFF. CDR3 DNA sequence: TGCGCCAGCAGCTTGGGACAGGGTACCCAAAAACTGTTTTTT.

The V call is TRBV7-9, the J call TRBJ1-1; D remains ambiguous. This CDR3 is 15 amino acids long. V shed 5 bases and J shed 5 bases, with 18 bases lying between them. Per the germline V gene, CDR1 is SEHNR and CDR2 is FQNEAQ (reference sequence). CDR3 coding DNA: TGTGCCAGCAGCAAAACCGATGGTAAGCGGACTGAAGCTTTCTTT. Its protein is CASSKTDGKRTEAFF.

The chain uses TRBV7-3 and TRBJ2-3; 8 bases are shared with TRBD1. The germline V gene has CDR1 SGHTA and CDR2 FQGTGA. This CDR3 contains 14 residues. The J segment lost 4 bases and the V segment lost 4 bases, leaving 4 bases of the junction unmatched. CDR3 sequence (DNA): TGTGCCAGCAGCTCCCGGGACAGGCCAGATACGCAGTATTTT. Residues: CASSSRDRPDTQYF. Supplemented by reference TRBV7-3 and TRBJ2-3, the full variable domain reads GAGVSQTPSNKVTEKGKYVELRCDPISGHTALYWYRQSLGQGPEFLIYFQGTGAADDSGLPNDRFFAVRPEGSVSTLKIQRTERGDSAVYLCASSSRDRPDTQYFGPGTRLTVL.